What follows are 10 T cell receptor beta chains derived from one specimen sequenced in a study of blood T cell repertoires in COVID-19. Libraries were prepared by immunoSEQ multiplex PCR; TCRdb keeps only in-frame clonotypes and omits some of them. The data show under 350,000 clones, 86% seen once. Sequenced sample: PBMCs or T cells enriched from blood (not recorded which). The receptors were sampled from a woman aged 18-35 years who had recovered from COVID-19.

This clone was counted once. The chain carries TRBV5-1 and TRBJ2-5; tentative D call: TRBD2 (5 bases). Germline V gene sequence: CDR1 SGHRS, CDR2 YFSETQ. V lost 4 bases and J lost 4, with 17 bases in between. This CDR3 has 15 amino acids. CDR3 sequence reads: CASSPRSRRAETQYF. CDR3 DNA: TGCGCCAGCAGCCCACGTAGCCGGCGGGCAGAGACCCAGTACTTC.

V gene TRBV4-3 combines with J gene TRBJ1-1, with 12 positions matching TRBD1. V dropped 4 bases and J dropped 1; count of bases not matched to a gene: 10. The length of the CDR3 is 18 residues. The germline CDR1 and CDR2 sequences are LGHNA and YSLEER. The CDR3 protein is CASSPASGTGGGNTEAFF. In DNA form, the CDR3 reads TGCGCCAGCAGCCCCGCATCCGGGACAGGGGGCGGGAACACTGAAGCTTTCTTT.

V gene TRBV4-3 combines with J gene TRBJ1-5; TRBD1 might be the D (5 bases). The CDR3 is made up of 15 amino acids. V was trimmed by 1 base and J by 2 bases, leaving 9 bases between them. Germline-derived CDR1 and CDR2 are LGHNA and YSLEER. This chain's CDR3 is CASSQGRARNQPQHF. The CDR3 coding sequence is TGCGCCAGCAGCCAAGGCAGGGCCCGCAATCAGCCCCAGCATTTT.

The J gene is TRBJ2-3, the V gene TRBV29-1; tentatively, D is TRBD1 (7 bases). The germline CDR1 and CDR2 sequences are SQVTM and ANQGSEA. With 3 bases removed from V and 2 bases from J, the gap between germline ends came to 12 bases. CDR3 length: 14 residues. CDR3 in amino acids: CSVEGGQDTDTQYF. The CDR3 DNA follows: TGCAGCGTTGAGGGAGGACAGGACACAGATACGCAGTATTTT.

The chain uses TRBV19 and TRBJ2-5; D gene uncertain. The CDR3 has 11 amino acids. CDR1 is LNHDA, CDR2 SQIVND, per germline (reference sequence). The V end was cut by 4 bases, the J end by 3 bases, with 3 bases between. CDR3: CASSTEETQYF. The DNA for the CDR3 is TGTGCCAGTAGTACCGAAGAGACCCAGTACTTC.

Only a few counts were recorded for this clone. The gene calls are TRBV5-1 and TRBJ2-3; TRBD1 might be the D (7 bases). This CDR3 region has 16 residues. Trimming left V 5 bases short and J 0 bases short, with 16 bases between. CDR1 and CDR2 (germline): SGHRS, YFSETQ. CDR3: CASSSGQEPSTDTQYF. The CDR3 nucleotides read TGCGCCAGCAGTAGCGGACAGGAGCCTAGCACAGATACGCAGTATTTT.

This clone came up once. This chain links TRBV2 with TRBJ2-1; D may be TRBD2 (5 bases). Trimming left V 6 bases short and J 12 bases short, with 15 bases between. Germline CDR1 reads SNHLY; CDR2 reads FYNNEI. This CDR3 contains 12 residues. This CDR3 reads CASRAQLVRQFF. The CDR3 nucleotides are TGTGCCAGCAGGGCTCAACTAGTACGGCAGTTCTTC.

This clone was counted once. The V and J genes are TRBV6-5 and TRBJ2-7; D remains ambiguous. The CDR3 runs 12 residues. Looked up from germline, CDR1 is MNHEY and CDR2 is SVGAGI. V was shortened by 6 bases and J by 0 bases, with 6 bases between the two germline ends. CDR3 bases: TGTGCCAGCAGGGGCAACTCCTACGAGCAGTACTTC. Its protein product is CASRGNSYEQYF.

The chain joins TRBV5-4 to TRBJ2-7, with 8 bases that match TRBD2. V dropped 1 base and J dropped 5; count of bases not matched to a gene: 8. This CDR3 contains 15 residues. Germline V lookup: CDR1 SGHNT, CDR2 YYREEE (reference sequence). In DNA, the CDR3 is TGTGCCAGCAGCTTGTCGAGCGGGAGTGTCGACGAGCAGTACTTC. It encodes CASSLSSGSVDEQYF.

The chain employs TRBV29-1 and TRBJ1-1, with 10 nucleotides matching TRBD1. The CDR3 has 16 residues. Germline CDR1 is SQVTM and CDR2 is ANQGSEA. Germline trimming cut 2 bases from V and 6 bases from J; bases unmatched to any gene: 12. The chain's CDR3 is CSVEWGQGRGTPEAFF. CDR3 bases: TGCAGCGTTGAATGGGGACAGGGGAGGGGTACCCCTGAAGCTTTCTTT.